This T cell receptor (beta chain) comes out of a study of PD-1 blockade in classical Hodgkin lymphoma. Time point given: newly diagnosed, previously untreated cHL patient sample. In the case of this clone: What it recognizes is unknown.

Notes on the study in general: Newly diagnosed patients reportedly had lower baseline TCR diversity than healthy donors.

The method was immunoSEQ multiplex PCR; TCRdb's version includes in-frame clones alone and lacks a portion of them. The table includes some 26,000 clones, 94% detected once. V lost 4 bases to trimming and J lost 8 bases, with 6 bases between them. Germline CDR1 and CDR2: MNHNS and SASEGT. This CDR3 has 11 residues. The TCR originated in a human donor with classical Hodgkin lymphoma. Sample: peripheral blood mononuclear cells (PBMCs). This sequence joins TRBV6-1 and TRBJ2-1, with unresolved D. CDR3: CASSVSDEQFF. As DNA, the CDR3 is TGTGCCAGCAGTGTTTCCGATGAGCAGTTCTTC.